This T cell receptor (beta chain) derives from a study of T cell responses to AZD1222 COVID-19 vaccine. V lost 1 base and J 7 bases, leaving 14 bases between the germline ends. Germline-derived CDR1 and CDR2 are MDHEN and SYDVKM. This CDR3 region has 15 residues. The method was immunoSEQ multiplex PCR; TCRdb's version includes in-frame clones alone and lacks a portion of them. The top ten hold approximately 10% of the sample, which has under 110,000 clones, about 87% seen once. The TCR was taken from an adult who received the AZD1222 COVID-19 vaccine. The chain joins TRBV28 to TRBJ1-5; tentatively, D is TRBD1 (6 bases). The material sequenced was peripheral blood, taken 28 days after the second AZD1222 dose. CDR3 residues: CASSLSTGSRQPQHF. In DNA form, the CDR3 reads TGTGCCAGCAGTTTATCTACAGGGTCGCGGCAGCCCCAGCATTTT.